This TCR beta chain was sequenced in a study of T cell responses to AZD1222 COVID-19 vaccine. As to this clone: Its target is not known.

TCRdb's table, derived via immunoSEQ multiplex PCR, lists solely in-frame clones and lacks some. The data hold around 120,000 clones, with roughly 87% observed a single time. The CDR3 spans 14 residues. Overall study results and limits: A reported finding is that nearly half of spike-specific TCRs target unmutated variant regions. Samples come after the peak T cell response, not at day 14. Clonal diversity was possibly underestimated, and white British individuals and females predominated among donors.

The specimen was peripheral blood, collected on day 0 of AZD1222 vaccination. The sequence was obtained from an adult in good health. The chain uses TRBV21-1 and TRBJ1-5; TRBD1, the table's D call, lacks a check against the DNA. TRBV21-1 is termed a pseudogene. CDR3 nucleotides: TGTGCCAGCAGCGCACAGGACCCCAATCAGCCCCAGCATTTT. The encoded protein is CASSAQDPNQPQHF.